One and the same sample provided the 14 T cell receptor beta chains below, sequenced in a study of radiotherapy plus CTLA-4 blockade in lung cancer. Data came from immunoSEQ multiplex PCR; TCRdb stores just in-frame clones and leaves some out. This sample carries over 10,000 clones, around 84% of them seen once, and the ten largest clones take around 32%. The source was peripheral blood, collected from a patient treated with radiotherapy plus ipilimumab. Receptors originate from a human donor with non-small cell lung cancer that progressed on radiotherapy plus ipilimumab.

The rearrangement links TRBV21-1 to TRBJ1-6. TRBV21-1 is an annotated pseudogene. CDR3 length: 16 residues. The CDR3 sequence is CASSNLVAGLGGPLHF. The DNA of the CDR3 is TGTGCCAGCAGCAATCTGGTGGCAGGACTCGGTGGACCCCTCCACTTT.

V gene TRBV13 combines with J gene TRBJ2-1, with a possible D match to TRBD1 (6 bases). CDR1 PRHDT and CDR2 FYEKMQ come from the germline V gene (reference sequence). V was pared by 1 base and J by 5 bases, with 12 bases between. This CDR3 contains 15 residues. CDR3 bases: TGTGCCAGCAGCTTAGACAGGGTTCTCCACAATGAGCAGTTCTTC. Amino acid sequence: CASSLDRVLHNEQFF.

This chain connects TRBV6-4 to TRBJ1-4; D perhaps matches TRBD1 (5 bases). Germline lookup yields CDR1 MRHNA and CDR2 SNTAGT. CDR3 length: 14 residues. Trimming cost V 6 bases and J 10 bases, with 18 bases left between them. Written as DNA, the CDR3 is TGTGCCAGCAGCCCGGACCCACGAAGGGGAAAACTGTTTTTT. It translates to CASSPDPRRGKLFF.

The chain couples TRBV5-1 to TRBJ2-6, with unresolved D. The ends were cut back, 2 bases at V and 0 bases at J, with 3 bases in the middle. CDR3 length: 14 residues. Germline V gives CDR1 SGHRS, CDR2 YFSETQ. CDR3 nucleotide sequence: TGCGCCAGCAGCTTTGCCTCTGGGGCCAACGTCCTGACTTTC. Translated: CASSFASGANVLTF.

This chain joins TRBV6-5 and TRBJ2-7; 10 bases agree with TRBD2. Germline lookup yields CDR1 MNHEY and CDR2 SVGAGI. CDR3 length: 16 amino acids. The V segment lost 0 bases and the J segment 3 bases; nucleotides outside the gene matches: 5. The CDR3 sequence: CASSYSKTSGVYEQYF. The CDR3 DNA reads as TGTGCCAGCAGTTACTCAAAAACTAGCGGGGTCTACGAGCAGTACTTC.

The chain combines TRBV19 with TRBJ1-4; 9 nucleotides line up with TRBD1. The J segment lost 5 bases and the V segment lost 6 bases, leaving 1 base of the junction unmatched. The V gene's germline CDR1 is LNHDA and CDR2 SQIVND (reference sequence). The CDR3 sequence is 13 residues long. CDR3 DNA sequence: TGTGCCAGTAGGGACAGGGGAAATGAAAAACTGTTTTTT. This gives the protein CASRDRGNEKLFF.

The J gene is TRBJ1-5, the V gene TRBV6-5; 9 bases map to TRBD1. V shed 5 bases, J shed 6 bases, and the junction held 5 bases outside the gene matches. The CDR3 consists of 14 residues. Germline V lookup: CDR1 MNHEY, CDR2 SVGAGI. In nucleotides, the CDR3 is TGTGCCAGCAGTAACAGGGGGCTAAGTCAGCCCCAGCATTTT. Translation gives CASSNRGLSQPQHF.

This clone has only a few counts. The chain carries TRBV7-6 and TRBJ1-3; D not certain. Trimming left V 3 bases short and J 2 bases short, with 11 bases between. The CDR3 totals 15 residues. Per germline, CDR1 SGHVS and CDR2 FNYEAQ. CDR3 protein: CASSFMSPAGNTIYF. The CDR3 nucleotides are TGTGCCAGCAGCTTCATGTCCCCGGCTGGAAACACCATATATTTT. The whole variable domain, remainder taken from reference TRBV7-6 and TRBJ1-3, is GAGVSQSPRYKVTKRGQDVALRCDPISGHVSLYWYRQALGQGPEFLTYFNYEAQQDKSGLPNDRFSAERPEGSISTLTIQRTEQRDSAMYRCASSFMSPAGNTIYFGEGSWLTVV.

DNA of the CDR3: TGTGCCAGCAGTCCGACTAGCAGTAGCACAGATACGCAGTATTTT. Its protein product is CASSPTSSSTDTQYF. The J gene is TRBJ2-3, the V gene TRBV2, with 7 bases matching TRBD2. Germline loops: CDR1 SNHLY, CDR2 FYNNEI. The CDR3 consists of 15 residues. The V and J ends lost 5 bases and 0 bases, in that order; junction bases with no gene match: 5.

This chain links TRBV28 with TRBJ1-3, with 10 positions matching TRBD1. Germline V CDR1 and CDR2: MDHEN, SYDVKM. V lost 6 bases to trimming and J lost 4 bases; unmatched junction nucleotides: 12. This CDR3 comprises 17 residues. CDR3 nucleotide sequence: TGTGCCAGCAGACCTCAAAGTGGGACAGGGGCCGGAAACACCATATATTTT. Translation gives CASRPQSGTGAGNTIYF.

The gene calls are TRBV27 and TRBJ1-2, with TRBD1 matching 7 bases. The length of the CDR3 is 13 residues. V trimming: 6 bases; J trimming: 4 bases; junction bases outside the gene matches: 5. Germline V gene data show CDR1 as MNHEY and CDR2 as SMNVEV (reference sequence). CDR3 sequence: CASRDRQPYGYTF. The CDR3 DNA is TGTGCCAGCAGGGACAGGCAACCCTATGGCTACACCTTC.

The V call is TRBV7-8, the J call TRBJ2-3; D ambiguous. The CDR3 covers 14 residues. Trimming took 5 bases from V and 4 from J, leaving 13 bases between them. Per the germline V gene, CDR1 is SGHVS and CDR2 is FQNEAQ. CDR3 in amino acids: CASSGVGRSDTQYF. The DNA of the CDR3 is TGTGCCAGCAGCGGAGTTGGACGATCAGATACGCAGTATTTT.

The chain couples TRBV7-9 to TRBJ1-1; maybe TRBD1 (5 bases). Per the germline V gene, CDR1 is SEHNR and CDR2 is FQNEAQ (reference sequence). V was cut by 5 bases and J by 5 bases, with 18 bases left in between. CDR3 length: 15 residues. CDR3 coding DNA: TGTGCCAGCAGCCCTTTAAGGGGCCCGGGAACTGAAGCTTTCTTT. Residues: CASSPLRGPGTEAFF.

The V and J genes are TRBV6-1 and TRBJ1-2, with 7 bases identical to TRBD1. This CDR3 contains 14 residues. The V gene's germline CDR1 is MNHNS and CDR2 SASEGT. V lost 5 bases, J lost 0 bases, and 3 bases stayed unmatched. The CDR3 DNA reads TGTGCCAGCAGTAACAGGGGTTCTAACTATGGCTACACCTTC. It codes for CASSNRGSNYGYTF.